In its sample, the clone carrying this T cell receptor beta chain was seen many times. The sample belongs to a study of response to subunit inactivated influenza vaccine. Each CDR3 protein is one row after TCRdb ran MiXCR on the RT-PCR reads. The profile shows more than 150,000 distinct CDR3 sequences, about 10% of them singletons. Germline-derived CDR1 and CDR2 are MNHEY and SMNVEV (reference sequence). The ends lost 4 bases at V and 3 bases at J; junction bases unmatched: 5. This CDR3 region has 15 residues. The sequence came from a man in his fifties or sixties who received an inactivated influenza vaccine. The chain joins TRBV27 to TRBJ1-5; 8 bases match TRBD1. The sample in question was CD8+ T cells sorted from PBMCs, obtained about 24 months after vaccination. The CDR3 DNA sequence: TGTGCCAGCAGTTCGACAGGGGCGCTCAATCAGCCCCAGCATTTT. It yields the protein CASSSTGALNQPQHF.